One T cell receptor beta chain is described in this entry. The data stem from a study of blood T cell repertoires in COVID-19. Data came from immunoSEQ multiplex PCR; TCRdb stores just in-frame clones and leaves some out. The table records around 250,000 clones, around 83% of them present only once. Assignments of participants to cohorts depended upon their own reported clinical history. Exposed participants came across a COVID-19 case within 2 weeks before study entry. The CDR3 covers 15 residues. Germline values: CDR1 SGHTA, CDR2 FQGNSA. Trimming removed 4 bases from V and 4 bases from J, with 15 bases in between.

V gene TRBV7-2 combines with J gene TRBJ2-3; no firm D call. This TCR was recovered from a middle-aged man who had been exposed to COVID-19. Sequencing was done on a sample of PBMCs or T cells enriched from blood (not recorded which). The CDR3 nucleotides are TGTGCCAGCAGCTCCATTACGGTTTCGGCAGATACGCAGTATTTT. Protein product: CASSSITVSADTQYF.